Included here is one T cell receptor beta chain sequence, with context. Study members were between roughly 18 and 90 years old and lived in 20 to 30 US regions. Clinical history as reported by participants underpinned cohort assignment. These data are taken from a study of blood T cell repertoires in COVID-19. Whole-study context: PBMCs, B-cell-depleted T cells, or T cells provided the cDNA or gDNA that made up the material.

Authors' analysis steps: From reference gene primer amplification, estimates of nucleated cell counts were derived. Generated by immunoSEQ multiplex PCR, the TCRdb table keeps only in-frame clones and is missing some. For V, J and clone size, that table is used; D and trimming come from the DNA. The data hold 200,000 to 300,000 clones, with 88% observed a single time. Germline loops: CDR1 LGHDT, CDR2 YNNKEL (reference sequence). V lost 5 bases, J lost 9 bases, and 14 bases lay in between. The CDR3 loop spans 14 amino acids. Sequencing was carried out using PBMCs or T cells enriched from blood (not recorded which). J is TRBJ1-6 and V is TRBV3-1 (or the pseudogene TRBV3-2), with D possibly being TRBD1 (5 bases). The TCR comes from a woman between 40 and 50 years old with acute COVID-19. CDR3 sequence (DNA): TGTGCCAGCAGCTCAAGGGGTGGTGGTTCACCCCTCCACTTT. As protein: CASSSRGGGSPLHF.